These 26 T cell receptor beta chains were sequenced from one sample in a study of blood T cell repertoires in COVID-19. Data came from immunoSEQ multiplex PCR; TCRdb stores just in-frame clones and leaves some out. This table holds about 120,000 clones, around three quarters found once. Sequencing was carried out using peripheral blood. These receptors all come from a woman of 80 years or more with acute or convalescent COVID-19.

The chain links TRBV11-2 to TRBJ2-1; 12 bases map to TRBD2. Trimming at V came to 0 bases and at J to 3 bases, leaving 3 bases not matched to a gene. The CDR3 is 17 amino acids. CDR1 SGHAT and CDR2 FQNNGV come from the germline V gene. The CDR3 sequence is CASSLDLLAGGYNEQFF. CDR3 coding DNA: TGTGCCAGCAGCTTAGACCTACTAGCGGGAGGCTACAATGAGCAGTTCTTC.

The DNA for the CDR3 is TGTGCCACGGTTGGAGACTATGGCTACACCTTC. Protein: CATVGDYGYTF. The V gene is TRBV28, the J gene TRBJ1-2; no clear D gene. V lost 10 bases, J lost 3 bases, and 9 bases lay in between. CDR1 and CDR2 (germline): MDHEN, SYDVKM. The CDR3 runs to 11 residues.

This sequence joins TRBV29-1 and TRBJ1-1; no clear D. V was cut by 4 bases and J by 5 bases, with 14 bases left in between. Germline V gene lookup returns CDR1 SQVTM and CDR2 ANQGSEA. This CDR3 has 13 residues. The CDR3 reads CSVGPSFGTEAFF. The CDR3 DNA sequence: TGCAGCGTTGGACCTTCCTTCGGGACTGAAGCTTTCTTT.

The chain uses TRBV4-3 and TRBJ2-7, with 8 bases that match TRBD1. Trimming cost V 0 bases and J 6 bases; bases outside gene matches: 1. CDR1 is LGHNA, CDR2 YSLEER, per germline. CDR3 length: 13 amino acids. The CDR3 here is CASSQDTGGEQYF. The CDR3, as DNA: TGCGCCAGCAGCCAAGATACAGGGGGCGAGCAGTACTTC.

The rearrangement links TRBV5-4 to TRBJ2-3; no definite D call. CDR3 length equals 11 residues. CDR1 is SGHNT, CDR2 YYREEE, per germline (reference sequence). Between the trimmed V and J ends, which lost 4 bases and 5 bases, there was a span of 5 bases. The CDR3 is CASSRRDTQYF. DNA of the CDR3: TGTGCCAGCAGCAGGAGAGATACGCAGTATTTT.

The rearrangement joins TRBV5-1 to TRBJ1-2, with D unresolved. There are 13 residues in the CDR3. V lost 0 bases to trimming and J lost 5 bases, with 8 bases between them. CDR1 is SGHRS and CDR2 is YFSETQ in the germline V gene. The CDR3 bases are TGCGCCAGCAGCTTGGATTACGGGTATGGCTACACCTTC. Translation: CASSLDYGYGYTF.

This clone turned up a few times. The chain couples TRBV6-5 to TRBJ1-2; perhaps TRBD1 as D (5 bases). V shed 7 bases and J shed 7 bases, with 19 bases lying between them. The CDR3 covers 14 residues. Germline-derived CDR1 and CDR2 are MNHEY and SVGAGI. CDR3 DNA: TGTGCCAGCATCAGAGTGGGCAGGGATGGTGGCTACACCTTC. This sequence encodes CASIRVGRDGGYTF.

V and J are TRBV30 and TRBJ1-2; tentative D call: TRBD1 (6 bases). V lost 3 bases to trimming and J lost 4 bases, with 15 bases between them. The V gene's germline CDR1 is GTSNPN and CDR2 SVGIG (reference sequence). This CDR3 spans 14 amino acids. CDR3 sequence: CAWRAPGVLYGYTF. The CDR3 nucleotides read TGTGCCTGGAGAGCCCCAGGGGTACTCTATGGCTACACCTTC.

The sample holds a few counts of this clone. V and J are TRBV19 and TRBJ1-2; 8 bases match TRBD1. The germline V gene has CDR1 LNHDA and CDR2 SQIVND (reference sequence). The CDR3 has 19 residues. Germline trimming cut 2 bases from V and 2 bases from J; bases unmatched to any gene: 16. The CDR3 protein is CASSITWTRDRGPNYGYTF. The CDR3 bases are TGTGCCAGTAGTATAACGTGGACTCGCGACAGGGGACCCAACTATGGCTACACCTTC.

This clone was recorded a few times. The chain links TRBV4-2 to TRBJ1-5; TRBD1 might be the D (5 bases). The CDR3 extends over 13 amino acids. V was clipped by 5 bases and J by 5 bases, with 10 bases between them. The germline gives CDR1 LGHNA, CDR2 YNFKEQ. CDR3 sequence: CASSGDWDQPQHF. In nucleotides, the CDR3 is TGTGCCAGCAGCGGGGACTGGGATCAGCCCCAGCATTTT.

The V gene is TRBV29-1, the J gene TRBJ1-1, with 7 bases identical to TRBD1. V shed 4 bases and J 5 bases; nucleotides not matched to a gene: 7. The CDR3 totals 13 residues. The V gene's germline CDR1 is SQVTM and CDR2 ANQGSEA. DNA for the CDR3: TGCAGCGTTGCGACAGGGAGATGGACTGAAGCTTTCTTT. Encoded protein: CSVATGRWTEAFF.

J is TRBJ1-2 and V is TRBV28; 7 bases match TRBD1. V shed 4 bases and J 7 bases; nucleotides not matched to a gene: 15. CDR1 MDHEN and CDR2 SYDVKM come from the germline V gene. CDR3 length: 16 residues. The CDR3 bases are TGTGCCAGCAGTTGGGTGACAGGGCTAGTTGAGGTTGGCTACACCTTC. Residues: CASSWVTGLVEVGYTF.

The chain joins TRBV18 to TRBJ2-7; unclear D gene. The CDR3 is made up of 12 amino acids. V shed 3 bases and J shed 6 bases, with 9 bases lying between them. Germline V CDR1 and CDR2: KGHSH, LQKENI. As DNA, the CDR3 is TGTGCCAGCTCACCGGAGCTTCTCGAGCAGTACTTC. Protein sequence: CASSPELLEQYF.

The CDR3 reads CASSYHGDGTEAFF. The CDR3 DNA sequence: TGTGCCAGCAGTTACCACGGGGATGGCACTGAAGCTTTCTTT. The rearrangement joins TRBV6-5 to TRBJ1-1, with D unresolved. This CDR3 spans 14 amino acids. Trimming took 2 bases from V and 4 from J, leaving 11 bases between them. Per the germline V gene, CDR1 is MNHEY and CDR2 is SVGAGI.

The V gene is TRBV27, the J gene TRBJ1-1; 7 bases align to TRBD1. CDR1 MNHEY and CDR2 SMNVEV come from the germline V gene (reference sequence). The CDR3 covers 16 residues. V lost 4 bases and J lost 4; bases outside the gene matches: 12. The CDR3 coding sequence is TGTGCCAGCAGTTATCTGACAGGGCGGCCGTCCACTGAAGCTTTCTTT. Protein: CASSYLTGRPSTEAFF.

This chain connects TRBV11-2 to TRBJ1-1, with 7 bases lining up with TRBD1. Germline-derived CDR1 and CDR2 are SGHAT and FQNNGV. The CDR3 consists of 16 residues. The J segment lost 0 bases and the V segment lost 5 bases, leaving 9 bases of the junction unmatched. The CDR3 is CASSPLQGGMNTEAFF. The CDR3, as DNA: TGTGCCAGCAGCCCTCTCCAGGGGGGAATGAACACTGAAGCTTTCTTT.

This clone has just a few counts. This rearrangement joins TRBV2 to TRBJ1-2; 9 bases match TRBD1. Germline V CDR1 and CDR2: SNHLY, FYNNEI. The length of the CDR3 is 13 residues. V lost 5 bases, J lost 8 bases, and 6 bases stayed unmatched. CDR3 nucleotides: TGTGCCAGCAGTTTGGGACAGGGACGCGGCTACACCTTC. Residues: CASSLGQGRGYTF.

The CDR3 reads CASSVDSPHLYGYTF. CDR3 DNA sequence: TGTGCCAGCAGCGTAGATAGCCCCCACCTCTATGGCTACACCTTC. V is TRBV9 and J is TRBJ1-2; D unclear. CDR1 is SGDLS, CDR2 YYNGEE, per germline. The CDR3 spans 15 residues. Trimming stripped 0 bases from V and 4 bases from J, with 13 bases between.

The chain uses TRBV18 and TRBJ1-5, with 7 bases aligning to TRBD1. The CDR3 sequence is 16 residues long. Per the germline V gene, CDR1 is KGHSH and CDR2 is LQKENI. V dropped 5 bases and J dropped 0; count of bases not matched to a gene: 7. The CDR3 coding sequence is TGTGCCAGCTCATCGTCGACAGGGAATAGCAATCAGCCCCAGCATTTT. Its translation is CASSSSTGNSNQPQHF.

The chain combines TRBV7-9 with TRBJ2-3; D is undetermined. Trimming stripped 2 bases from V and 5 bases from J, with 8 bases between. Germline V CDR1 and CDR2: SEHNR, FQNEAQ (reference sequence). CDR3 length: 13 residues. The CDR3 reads CASSLTSGDTQYF. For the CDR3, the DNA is TGTGCCAGCAGCTTAACGAGTGGAGATACGCAGTATTTT.

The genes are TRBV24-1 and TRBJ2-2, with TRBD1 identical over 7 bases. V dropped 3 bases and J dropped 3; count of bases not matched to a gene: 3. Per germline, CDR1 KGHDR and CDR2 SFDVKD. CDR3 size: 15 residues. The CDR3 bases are TGTGCCACCAGTGATCGGCAGGGGGACACCGGGGAGCTGTTTTTT. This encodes CATSDRQGDTGELFF.

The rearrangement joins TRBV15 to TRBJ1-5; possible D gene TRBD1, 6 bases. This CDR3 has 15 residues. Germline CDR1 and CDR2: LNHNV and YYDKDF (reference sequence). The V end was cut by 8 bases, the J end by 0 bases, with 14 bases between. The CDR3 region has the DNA TGTGCCACCCAGGGGCCAGGGCATAGCAATCAGCCCCAGCATTTT. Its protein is CATQGPGHSNQPQHF.

CDR3 bases: TGTGCCAGTAGCGAGAGCGGGTTCAGCAATCAGCCCCAGCATTTT. Amino acids: CASSESGFSNQPQHF. V and J are TRBV19 and TRBJ1-5, with D hard to call. Germline CDR1 LNHDA, CDR2 SQIVND (reference sequence). The CDR3 covers 15 residues. Deletions cut 6 bases from V and 1 base from J, with 13 bases between.

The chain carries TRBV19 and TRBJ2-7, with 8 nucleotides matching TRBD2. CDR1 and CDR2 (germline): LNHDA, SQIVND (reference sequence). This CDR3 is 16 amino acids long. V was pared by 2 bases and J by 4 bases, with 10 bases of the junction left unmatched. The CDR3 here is CASSISGSGRVYEQYF. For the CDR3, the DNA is TGTGCCAGTAGTATATCCGGGAGCGGGAGAGTGTACGAGCAGTACTTC. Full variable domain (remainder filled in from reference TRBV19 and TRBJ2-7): DGGITQSPKYLFRKEGQNVTLSCEQNLNHDAMYWYRQDPGQGLRLIYYSQIVNDFQKGDIAEGYSVSREKKESFPLTVTSAQKNPTAFYLCASSISGSGRVYEQYFGPGTRLTVT.

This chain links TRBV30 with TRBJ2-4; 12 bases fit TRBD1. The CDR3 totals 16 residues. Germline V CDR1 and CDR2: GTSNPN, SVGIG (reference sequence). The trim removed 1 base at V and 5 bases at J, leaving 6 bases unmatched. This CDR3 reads CAWSAWDRGPQNIQYF. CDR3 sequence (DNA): TGTGCCTGGAGTGCTTGGGACAGGGGGCCCCAAAACATTCAGTACTTC.

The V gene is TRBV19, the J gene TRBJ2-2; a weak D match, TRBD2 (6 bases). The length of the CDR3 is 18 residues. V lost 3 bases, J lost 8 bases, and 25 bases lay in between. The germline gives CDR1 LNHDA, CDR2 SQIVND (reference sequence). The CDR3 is CASSIHPHLAVGRGELFF. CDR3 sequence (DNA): TGTGCCAGTAGTATCCACCCTCACTTAGCGGTTGGCCGGGGGGAGCTGTTTTTT. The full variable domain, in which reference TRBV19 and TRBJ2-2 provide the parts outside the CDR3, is DGGITQSPKYLFRKEGQNVTLSCEQNLNHDAMYWYRQDPGQGLRLIYYSQIVNDFQKGDIAEGYSVSREKKESFPLTVTSAQKNPTAFYLCASSIHPHLAVGRGELFFGEGSRLTVL.